The entry below describes one TCR beta chain. Its antigen is not known. This record comes from a study of cytomegalovirus exposure and HLA in healthy donors. Study conclusions and caveats: It was reported in a later analysis that an Asian-associated ancestry cluster showed fewer N-insertions than the roughly 670-donor mean. In a later analysis, TCR beta V- and J-gene trimming was associated with a missense DCLRE1C variant. Later, an analysis found that common viral pathogens appeared to be linked with several of the most significant clusters.

PCR was performed using 60 Vbeta and 13 Jbeta primers. TCRdb's copy holds only in-frame clones and misses some; the assay was immunoSEQ multiplex PCR. The repertoire holds 170,000 or so clones, with 80% as singletons. Germline CDR1 SGHTA, CDR2 FQGTGA. Trimming took 4 bases from V and 4 from J; bases not matched to a gene: 7. CDR3 length: 16 amino acids. Sequencing was done on a sample of PBMCs. This sequence joins TRBV7-3 and TRBJ2-2, with 9 bases that match TRBD1. This clonotype originated in a woman aged 45-65 years in good health and CMV-seropositive. The CDR3 bases are TGTGCCAGCAGCTCCCCCACAGGGGGCGCCACCGGGGAGCTGTTTTTT. Its protein product is CASSSPTGGATGELFF.